The rows below give T cell receptor beta chains drawn from one sample of a study of cytomegalovirus exposure and HLA in healthy donors. Sequencing was performed with immunoSEQ multiplex PCR; in TCRdb, only in-frame clones are kept and a portion is missing. This repertoire shows around 49,000 clones, 80% found once; its top ten account for 8.1%. The sample was PBMCs. The receptors were sampled from a man aged 25-40 years in good health and CMV-seropositive. Each CDR3 is given with its conserved first and last residue. The order of the fields is clone size, D gene, V gene, J gene, CDR3 protein, CDR3 DNA. D genes are given only for firm matches. Where a row states a size, it is once, few, many or the class of an expanded clone; other rows omit it.

.	TRBD1	TRBV29-1	TRBJ1-4	CSAQGKNEKLFF	TGCAGCGCACAGGGGAAAAATGAAAAACTGTTTTTT
few	.	TRBV2	TRBJ1-1	CASSEAGRVFTDTEAFF	TGTGCCAGCAGTGAAGCGGGCAGAGTTTTTACGGACACTGAAGCTTTCTTT
.	.	TRBV7-7	TRBJ2-7	CAGSPGGYEQYF	TGTGCCGGCAGCCCCGGGGGCTACGAGCAGTACTTC
few	TRBD1	TRBV7-9	TRBJ2-7	CACQGAGYEQYF	TGTGCCTGTCAGGGGGCGGGTTACGAGCAGTACTTC
.	TRBD2	TRBV7-6	TRBJ2-1	CASSLTTSGVLNEQFF	TGTGCCAGCAGCCTGACGACTAGCGGGGTTTTGAATGAGCAGTTCTTC
.	.	TRBV27	TRBJ2-7	CASSLRQSSYEQYF	TGTGCCAGCAGTTTAAGACAGAGCTCCTACGAGCAGTACTTC
.	.	TRBV5-1	TRBJ1-2	CASRKAVYRVEDGYTF	TGCGCCAGCAGAAAGGCGGTCTACAGGGTGGAAGATGGCTACACCTTC
.	.	TRBV6-5	TRBJ2-7	CASRSTYEQYF	TGTGCCAGCAGGTCCACCTACGAGCAGTACTTC
.	.	TRBV29-1	TRBJ2-2	CSVLDSSRNTGELFF	TGCAGCGTCTTAGACTCCTCTCGGAACACCGGGGAGCTGTTTTTT
.	.	TRBV27	TRBJ2-7	CASSSDRNSYEQYF	TGTGCCAGCAGCTCCGACAGGAACTCCTACGAGCAGTACTTC
.	.	TRBV6-6	TRBJ1-5	CASSYTTGSNQPQHF	TGTGCCAGCAGTTACACGACCGGGAGCAATCAGCCCCAGCATTTT
.	TRBD1	TRBV5-4	TRBJ1-2	CASSLGQGANYGYTF	TGTGCCAGCAGCTTGGGACAGGGGGCTAACTATGGCTACACCTTC
.	TRBD2	TRBV28	TRBJ2-1	CASSPRLAGGPNNEQFF	TGTGCCAGCAGTCCGAGACTAGCGGGGGGACCCAACAATGAGCAGTTCTTC
.	.	TRBV4-1	TRBJ1-5	CASSPQASQPQHF	TGCGCCAGCAGCCCTCAGGCTTCTCAGCCCCAGCATTTT
.	.	TRBV28	TRBJ2-2	CASLPGTRGRGGELFF	TGTGCCAGCCTCCCCGGGACAAGGGGACGGGGCGGGGAGCTGTTTTTT
.	.	TRBV4-2	TRBJ1-1	CASSQDGRENTEAFF	TGTGCCAGCAGCCAAGATGGACGGGAGAACACTGAAGCTTTCTTT
.	.	TRBV25-1	TRBJ1-1	CASSRYTEAFF	TGTGCCAGCAGTCGGTACACTGAAGCTTTCTTT
.	TRBD1	TRBV9	TRBJ2-7	CASSPPGQGIYEQYF	TGTGCCAGCAGCCCGCCGGGACAGGGAATCTACGAGCAGTACTTC
.	.	TRBV16	TRBJ1-1	CASSQTLMNTEAFF	TGTGCCAGCAGCCAGACTCTCATGAACACTGAAGCTTTCTTT
.	.	TRBV5-1	TRBJ1-2	CASSDDTYGYTF	TGCGCCAGCAGCGATGATACTTATGGCTACACCTTC
.	TRBD1	TRBV30	TRBJ1-2	CAWTTTGNGYGYTF	TGTGCCTGGACAACGACAGGGAATGGCTATGGCTACACCTTC
few	TRBD1	TRBV19	TRBJ1-6	CASSTGGYNSPLHF	TGTGCCAGTAGTACAGGGGGCTATAATTCACCCCTCCACTTT
few	TRBD1	TRBV6-6	TRBJ1-2	CASSPPGQGANYGYTF	TGTGCCAGCAGTCCTCCGGGACAGGGCGCGAACTATGGCTACACCTTC
.	.	TRBV27	TRBJ1-2	CATGPGPGTIYGYTF	TGTGCCACGGGACCTGGGCCTGGGACAATCTATGGCTACACCTTC
.	TRBD1	TRBV9	TRBJ1-6	CASSLLGQGNSPLHF	TGTGCCAGCAGTCTCCTGGGACAGGGTAATTCACCCCTCCACTTT
.	.	TRBV27	TRBJ2-7	CASSYSSSSYEQYF	TGTGCCAGCAGTTACAGCTCGAGCTCCTACGAGCAGTACTTC
.	TRBD1	TRBV29-1	TRBJ2-1	CSVEEVQGVFNEQFF	TGCAGCGTTGAAGAGGTCCAGGGGGTTTTCAATGAGCAGTTCTTC